Listed here is a single T cell receptor beta chain. The entry originates in a study of cytomegalovirus exposure and HLA in healthy donors. PCR primers comprised 60 Vbeta and 13 Jbeta primers. The assay was immunoSEQ multiplex PCR, and TCRdb's table has in-frame clones only and misses some. The table lists 130,000 or so clones, approximately 82% of them singletons, with about 3.5% in the top ten. The V and J ends lost 4 bases and 5 bases, in that order; junction bases with no gene match: 12. The CDR3 runs to 16 residues. From germline, CDR1 is SGHTS and CDR2 YDEGEE. The source material was PBMCs. The V call is TRBV5-8, the J call TRBJ2-3, with TRBD2 identical over 8 bases. The source is a man aged 35-49 years in good health and CMV-seronegative. The CDR3 loop reads CASSPRTSHRGDTQYF. CDR3 nucleotides: TGTGCCAGCAGCCCGAGGACTAGCCACCGAGGAGATACGCAGTATTTT.